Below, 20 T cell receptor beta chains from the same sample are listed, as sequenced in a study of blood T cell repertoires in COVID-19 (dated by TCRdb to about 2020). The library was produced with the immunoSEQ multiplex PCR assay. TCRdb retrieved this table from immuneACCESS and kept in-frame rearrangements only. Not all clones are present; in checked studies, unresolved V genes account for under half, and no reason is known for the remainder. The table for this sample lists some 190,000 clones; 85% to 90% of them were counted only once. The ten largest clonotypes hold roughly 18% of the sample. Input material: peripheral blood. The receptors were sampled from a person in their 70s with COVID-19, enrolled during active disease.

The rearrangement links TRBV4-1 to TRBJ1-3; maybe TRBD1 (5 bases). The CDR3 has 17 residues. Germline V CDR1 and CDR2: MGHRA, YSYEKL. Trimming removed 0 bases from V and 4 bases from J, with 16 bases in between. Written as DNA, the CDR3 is TGCGCCAGCAGCCAAGATTCCGGCAGGGCAACGGGAAACACCATATATTTT. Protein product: CASSQDSGRATGNTIYF.

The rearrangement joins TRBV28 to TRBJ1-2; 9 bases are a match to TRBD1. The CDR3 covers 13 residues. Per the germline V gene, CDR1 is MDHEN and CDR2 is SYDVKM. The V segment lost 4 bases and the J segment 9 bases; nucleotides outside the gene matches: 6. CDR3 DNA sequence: TGTGCCAGCAGTTACGGGACAGGGAGCCGCTACACCTTC. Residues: CASSYGTGSRYTF.

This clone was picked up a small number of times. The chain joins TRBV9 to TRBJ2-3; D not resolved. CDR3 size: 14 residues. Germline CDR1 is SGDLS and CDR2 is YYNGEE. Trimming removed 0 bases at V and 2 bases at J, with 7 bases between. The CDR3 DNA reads TGTGCCAGCAGCGTAGTATGGGCCACAGATACGCAGTATTTT. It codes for CASSVVWATDTQYF.

DNA for the CDR3: TGTGCCAGCAGCTTGGAAGCTAAAAACTATGGCTACACCTTC. Amino acids: CASSLEAKNYGYTF. The genes are TRBV5-4 and TRBJ1-2; unclear D gene. V lost 0 bases to trimming and J lost 2 bases, with 8 bases between them. Germline V gene data show CDR1 as SGHNT and CDR2 as YYREEE (reference sequence). CDR3 length: 14 residues.

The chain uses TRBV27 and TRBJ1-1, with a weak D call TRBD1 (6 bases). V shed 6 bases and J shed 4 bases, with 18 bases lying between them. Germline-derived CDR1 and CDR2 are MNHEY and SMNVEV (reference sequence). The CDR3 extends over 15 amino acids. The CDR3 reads CASSREARGGTEAFF. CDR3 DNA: TGTGCCAGCAGCCGGGAGGCCAGGGGAGGCACTGAAGCTTTCTTT.

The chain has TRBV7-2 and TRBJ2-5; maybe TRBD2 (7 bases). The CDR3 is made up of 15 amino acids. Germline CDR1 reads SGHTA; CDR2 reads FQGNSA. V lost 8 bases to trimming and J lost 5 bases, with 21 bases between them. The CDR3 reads CASGDRRGGDETQYF. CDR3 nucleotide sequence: TGTGCCAGCGGAGACCGGAGGGGGGGAGACGAGACCCAGTACTTC.

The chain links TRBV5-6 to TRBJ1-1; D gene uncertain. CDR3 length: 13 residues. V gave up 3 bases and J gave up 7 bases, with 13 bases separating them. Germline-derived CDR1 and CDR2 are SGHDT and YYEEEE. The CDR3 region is CASSYVAGFEAFF. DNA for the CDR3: TGTGCCAGCAGCTACGTGGCGGGGTTTGAAGCTTTCTTT.

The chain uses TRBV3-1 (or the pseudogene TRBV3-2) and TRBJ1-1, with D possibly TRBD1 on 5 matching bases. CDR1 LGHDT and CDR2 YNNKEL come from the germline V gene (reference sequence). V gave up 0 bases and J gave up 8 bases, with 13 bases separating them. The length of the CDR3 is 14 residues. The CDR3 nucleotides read TGTGCCAGCAGCCAAGAAAGGCAAGACAGCGAAGCTTTCTTT. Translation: CASSQERQDSEAFF.

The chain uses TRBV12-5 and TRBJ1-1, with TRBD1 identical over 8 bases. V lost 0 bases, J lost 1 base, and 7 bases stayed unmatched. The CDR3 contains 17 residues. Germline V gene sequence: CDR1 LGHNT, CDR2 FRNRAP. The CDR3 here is CASGLVGTGVKNTEAFF. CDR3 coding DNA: TGTGCTAGTGGTTTGGTCGGGACAGGAGTCAAGAACACTGAAGCTTTCTTT. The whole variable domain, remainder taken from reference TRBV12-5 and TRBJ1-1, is DARVTQTPRHKVTEMGQEVTMRCQPILGHNTVFWYRQTMMQGLELLAYFRNRAPLDDSGMPKDRFSAEMPDATLATLKIQPSEPRDSAVYFCASGLVGTGVKNTEAFFGQGTRLTVV.

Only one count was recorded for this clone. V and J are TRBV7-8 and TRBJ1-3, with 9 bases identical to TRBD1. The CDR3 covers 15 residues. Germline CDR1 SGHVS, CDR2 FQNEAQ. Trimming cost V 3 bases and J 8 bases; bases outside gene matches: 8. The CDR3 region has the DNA TGTGCCAGCAGCTTCGGGGGACAGGGAGTGGACACCATATATTTT. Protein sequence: CASSFGGQGVDTIYF.

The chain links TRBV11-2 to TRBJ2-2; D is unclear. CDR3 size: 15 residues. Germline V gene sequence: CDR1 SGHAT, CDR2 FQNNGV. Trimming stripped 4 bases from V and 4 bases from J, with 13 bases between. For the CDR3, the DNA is TGTGCCAGCAGCTCCCCTGGGCGCATCACCGGGGAGCTGTTTTTT. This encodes CASSSPGRITGELFF.

This CDR3 is CASSYASGQNYGYTF. The CDR3 DNA reads TGTGCCAGCAGCTACGCTTCGGGACAGAACTATGGCTACACCTTC. This chain joins TRBV5-5 and TRBJ1-2, with 7 bases lining up with TRBD1. CDR3 length equals 15 residues. CDR1 is SGHKS and CDR2 is YYEKEE in the germline V gene (reference sequence). With V trimmed by 3 bases and J by 2 bases, 7 bases remained unmatched.

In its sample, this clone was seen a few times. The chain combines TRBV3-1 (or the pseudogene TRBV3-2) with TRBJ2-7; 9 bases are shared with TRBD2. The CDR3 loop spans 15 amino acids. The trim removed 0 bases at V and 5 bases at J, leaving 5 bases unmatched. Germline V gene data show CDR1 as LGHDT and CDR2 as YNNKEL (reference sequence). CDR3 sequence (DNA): TGTGCCAGCAGCCAAGATACTAGCGGGCGGGACGAGCAGTACTTC. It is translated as CASSQDTSGRDEQYF.

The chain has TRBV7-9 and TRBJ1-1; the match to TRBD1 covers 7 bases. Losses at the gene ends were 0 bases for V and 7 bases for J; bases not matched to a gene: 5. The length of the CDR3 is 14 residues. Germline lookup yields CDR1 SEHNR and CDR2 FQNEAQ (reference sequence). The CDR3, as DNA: TGTGCCAGCAGCTTAGCAGGGACAGTGCATGAAGCTTTCTTT. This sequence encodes CASSLAGTVHEAFF.

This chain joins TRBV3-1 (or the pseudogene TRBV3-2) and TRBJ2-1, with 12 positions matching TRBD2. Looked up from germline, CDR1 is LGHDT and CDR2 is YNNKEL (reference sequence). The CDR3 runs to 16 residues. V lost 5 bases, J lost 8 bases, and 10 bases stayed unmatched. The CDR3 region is CASSGRLAGEGDEQFF. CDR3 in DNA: TGTGCCAGCAGCGGCCGACTAGCGGGAGAGGGCGATGAGCAGTTCTTC.

CDR3 nucleotide sequence: TGTGCCAGCAGCTTAGGCCCAAGCACAGATACGCAGTATTTT. Its translation is CASSLGPSTDTQYF. The chain carries TRBV7-3 and TRBJ2-3; D uncertain. This CDR3 contains 14 residues. Between the trimmed V and J ends, which lost 2 bases and 0 bases, there was a span of 6 bases. CDR1 is SGHTA and CDR2 is FQGTGA in the germline V gene.

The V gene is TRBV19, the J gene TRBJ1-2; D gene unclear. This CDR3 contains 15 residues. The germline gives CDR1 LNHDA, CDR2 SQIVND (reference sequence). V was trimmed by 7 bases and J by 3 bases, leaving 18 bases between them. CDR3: CASTILGRIHYGYTF. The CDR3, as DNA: TGTGCCAGTACTATCTTGGGGAGGATTCACTATGGCTACACCTTC.

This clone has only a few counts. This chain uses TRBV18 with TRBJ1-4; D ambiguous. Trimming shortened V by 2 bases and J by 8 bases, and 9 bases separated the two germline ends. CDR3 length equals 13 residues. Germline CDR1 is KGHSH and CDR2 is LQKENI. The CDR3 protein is CASSPGLGEKLFF. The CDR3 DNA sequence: TGTGCCAGCTCACCAGGGCTTGGAGAAAAACTGTTTTTT.

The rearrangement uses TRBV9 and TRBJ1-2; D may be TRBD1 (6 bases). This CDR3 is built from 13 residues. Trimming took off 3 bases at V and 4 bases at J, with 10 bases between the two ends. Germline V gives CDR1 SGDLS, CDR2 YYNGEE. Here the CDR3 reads CASSGSRGYGYTF. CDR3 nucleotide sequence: TGTGCCAGCAGCGGGTCCAGGGGCTATGGCTACACCTTC.

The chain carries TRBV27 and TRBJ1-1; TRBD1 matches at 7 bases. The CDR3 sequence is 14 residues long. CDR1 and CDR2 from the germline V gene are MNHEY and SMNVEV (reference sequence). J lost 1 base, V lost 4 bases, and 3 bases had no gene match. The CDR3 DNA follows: TGTGCCAGCAGTTACAGGGGCAGGAACACTGAAGCTTTCTTT. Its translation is CASSYRGRNTEAFF.